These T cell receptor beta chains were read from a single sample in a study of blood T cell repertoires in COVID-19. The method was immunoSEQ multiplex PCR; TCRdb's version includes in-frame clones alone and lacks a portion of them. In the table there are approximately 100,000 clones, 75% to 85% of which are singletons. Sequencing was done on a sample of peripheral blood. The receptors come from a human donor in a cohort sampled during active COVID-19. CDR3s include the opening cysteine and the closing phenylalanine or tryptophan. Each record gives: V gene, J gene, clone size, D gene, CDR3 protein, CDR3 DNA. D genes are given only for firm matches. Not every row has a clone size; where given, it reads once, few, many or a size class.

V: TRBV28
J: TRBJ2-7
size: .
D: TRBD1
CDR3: CASSPVLGTGIYEQYF
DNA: TGTGCCAGCAGTCCGGTTTTAGGGACAGGAATCTACGAGCAGTACTTC

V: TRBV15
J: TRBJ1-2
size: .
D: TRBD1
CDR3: CATSRDLGQTERVSGYTF
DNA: TGTGCCACCAGCAGAGATTTGGGACAGACAGAGAGAGTCTCTGGCTACACCTTC

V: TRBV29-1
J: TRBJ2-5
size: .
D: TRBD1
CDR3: CSVVRQGQETQYF
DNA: TGCAGCGTTGTAAGACAGGGCCAAGAGACCCAGTACTTC

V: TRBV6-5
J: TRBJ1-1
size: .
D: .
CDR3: CASSWKGRNTEAFF
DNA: TGTGCCAGCAGTTGGAAGGGGCGGAACACTGAAGCTTTCTTT

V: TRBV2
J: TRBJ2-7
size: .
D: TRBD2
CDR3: CASRQLAGAYEQYF
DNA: TGTGCCAGCAGACAATTAGCGGGAGCCTACGAGCAGTACTTC

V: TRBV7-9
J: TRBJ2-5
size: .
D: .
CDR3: CASSPGELVETQYF
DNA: TGTGCCAGCAGCCCAGGGGAACTAGTTGAGACCCAGTACTTC

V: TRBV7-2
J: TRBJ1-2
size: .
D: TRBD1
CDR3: CASSLSSPGQRGGYTF
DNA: TGTGCCAGCAGCTTATCGTCCCCGGGACAGCGAGGGGGCTACACCTTC

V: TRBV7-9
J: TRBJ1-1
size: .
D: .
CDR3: CASRATGSTEAFF
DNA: TGTGCCAGCAGGGCCACAGGGAGCACTGAAGCTTTCTTT

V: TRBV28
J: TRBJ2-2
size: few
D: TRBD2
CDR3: CASRASGLNTGELFF
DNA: TGTGCCAGCAGAGCTAGCGGGTTGAACACCGGGGAGCTGTTTTTT

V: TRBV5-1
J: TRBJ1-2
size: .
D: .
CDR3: CASSLIGDGYTF
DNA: TGCGCCAGCAGCTTGATCGGGGATGGCTACACCTTC

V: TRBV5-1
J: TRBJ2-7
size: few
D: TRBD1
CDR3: CASSFTGTGYEQYF
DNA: TGCGCCAGCAGCTTTACTGGGACAGGCTACGAGCAGTACTTC

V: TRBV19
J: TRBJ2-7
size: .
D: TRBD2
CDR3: CASSLVSGRNYEQYF
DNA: TGTGCCAGTAGCCTGGTTAGCGGGAGGAACTACGAGCAGTACTTC

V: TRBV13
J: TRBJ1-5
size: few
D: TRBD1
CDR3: CASSQGQSNQPQHF
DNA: TGTGCCAGCAGCCAGGGACAGAGCAATCAGCCCCAGCATTTT

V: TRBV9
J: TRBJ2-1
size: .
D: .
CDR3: CASSVDLTEYNEQFF
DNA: TGTGCCAGCAGCGTAGATCTGACAGAATACAATGAGCAGTTCTTC

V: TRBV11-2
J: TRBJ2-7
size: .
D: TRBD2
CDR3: CASSEKAGASSYEQYF
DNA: TGTGCCAGCAGCGAAAAAGCGGGGGCTAGCTCCTACGAGCAGTACTTC

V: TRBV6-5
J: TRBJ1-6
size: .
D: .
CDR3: CASSYSGGFRNSPLHF
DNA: TGTGCCAGCAGTTACTCCGGAGGGTTTAGGAATTCACCCCTCCACTTT

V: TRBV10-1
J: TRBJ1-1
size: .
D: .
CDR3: CASSESRFRAMGTYEAFF
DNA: TGCGCCAGCAGTGAGTCGAGATTCAGGGCGATGGGCACGTATGAAGCTTTCTTT

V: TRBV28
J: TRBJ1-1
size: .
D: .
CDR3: CASRNGGTMNTEAFF
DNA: TGTGCCAGCAGGAACGGGGGGACCATGAACACTGAAGCTTTCTTT

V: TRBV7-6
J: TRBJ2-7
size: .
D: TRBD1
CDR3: CASSVGTGRYEQYF
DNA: TGTGCCAGCAGCGTAGGGACAGGGCGATACGAGCAGTACTTC

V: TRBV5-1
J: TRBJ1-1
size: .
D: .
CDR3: CASSLGPGNTEAFF
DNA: TGCGCCAGCAGCTTGGGGCCAGGGAACACTGAAGCTTTCTTT

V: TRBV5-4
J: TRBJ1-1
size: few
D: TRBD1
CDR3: CASSRGTGDTEAFF
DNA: TGTGCCAGCAGCCGTGGGACAGGGGACACTGAAGCTTTCTTT

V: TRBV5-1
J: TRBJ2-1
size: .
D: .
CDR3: CASRHTAYNEQFF
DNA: TGCGCCAGCAGACACACAGCCTACAATGAGCAGTTCTTC

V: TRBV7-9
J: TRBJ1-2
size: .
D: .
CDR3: CASSPMTETYGYTF
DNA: TGTGCCAGCAGCCCGATGACAGAGACCTATGGCTACACCTTC

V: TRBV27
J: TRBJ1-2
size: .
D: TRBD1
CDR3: CASSSTGWRYGYTF
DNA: TGTGCCAGCAGTTCGACAGGGTGGCGCTATGGCTACACCTTC

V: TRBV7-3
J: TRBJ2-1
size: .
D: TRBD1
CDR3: CASSLDRVGEQFF
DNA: TGTGCCAGCAGCTTAGACAGGGTCGGTGAGCAGTTCTTC

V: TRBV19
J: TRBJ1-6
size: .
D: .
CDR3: CASNSQGTHSPLHF
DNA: TGTGCCAGTAATTCGCAGGGAACGCATTCACCCCTCCACTTT

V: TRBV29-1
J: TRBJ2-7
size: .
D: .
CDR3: CSVEGPTGEQYF
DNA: TGCAGCGTTGAAGGTCCCACCGGCGAGCAGTACTTC

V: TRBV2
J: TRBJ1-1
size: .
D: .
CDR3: CASSEARGRRGTEAFF
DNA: TGTGCCAGCAGTGAAGCGCGGGGTCGGCGGGGGACTGAAGCTTTCTTT

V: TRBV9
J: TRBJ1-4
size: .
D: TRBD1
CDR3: CASSGRQGAAEKLFF
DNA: TGTGCCAGCAGCGGGAGACAGGGGGCGGCTGAAAAACTGTTTTTT

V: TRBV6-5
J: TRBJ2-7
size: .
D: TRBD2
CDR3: CASSTRLAGPYEQYF
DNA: TGTGCCAGCAGTACTCGACTAGCGGGCCCCTACGAGCAGTACTTC

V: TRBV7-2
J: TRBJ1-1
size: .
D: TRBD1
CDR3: CASSLQGALNTEAFF
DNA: TGTGCCAGCAGCTTACAGGGGGCCTTGAACACTGAAGCTTTCTTT

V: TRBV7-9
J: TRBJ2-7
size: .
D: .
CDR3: CASSAGRASYEQYF
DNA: TGTGCCAGCAGCGCGGGTAGGGCCTCCTACGAGCAGTACTTC

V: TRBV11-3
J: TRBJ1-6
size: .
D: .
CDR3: CASSLAEDSPLHF
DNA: TGTGCCAGCAGCTTAGCGGAGGATTCACCCCTCCACTTT

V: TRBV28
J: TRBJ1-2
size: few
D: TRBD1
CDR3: CASSPQGAAVYGYTF
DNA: TGTGCCAGCAGCCCACAGGGGGCTGCGGTCTATGGCTACACCTTC

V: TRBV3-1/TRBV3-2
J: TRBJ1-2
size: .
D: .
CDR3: CASSYSQVLYYGYTF
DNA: TGTGCCAGCAGCTACAGCCAGGTATTATACTATGGCTACACCTTC